This entry concerns a single TCR beta chain. Described time point: sample taken at primary tumor resection. Donors were about 70 untreated early-stage non-small cell lung cancer patients. Whole RNA was taken from tumor, nontumor lung or frozen PBMC; it was then sequenced unsorted. A distinct unique molecular identifier was carried by each TCR cDNA molecule. Each CDR3 protein gets one entry after TCRdb re-called the 5' RACE reads with MiXCR. The table lists under 80,000 distinct CDR3 sequences, about 6.3% of them singletons. These data come from a study of spatial heterogeneity in lung cancer. Study in general: Raw reads contained each unique TCR and UMI combination more than ten times on average.

V was pared by 0 bases and J by 5 bases, with 11 bases between. CDR3 size: 14 residues. Germline V lookup: CDR1 SGDLS, CDR2 YYNGEE. This sequence originates from a female donor with early-stage non-small cell lung cancer. The chain joins TRBV9 to TRBJ2-5; possibly TRBD1 or TRBD2 for D (5 bases each). The material was PBMCs, obtained at surgery. The CDR3 DNA reads as TGTGCCAGCAGCGTAGAACCCAGGGAGGAGACCCAGTACTTC. Translating it yields CASSVEPREETQYF.